A selection of T cell receptor beta chains follows, all from one sample in a study of T cells expressing NK-cell markers. From its re-call of the 5' RACE reads, TCRdb lists each CDR3 protein once, without DNA. The record lists some 150,000 distinct CDR3 sequences, of which the ten most abundant hold more than 10%. Sample: blood T cells: a sorted CD56 or NKG2C T cell subset, CD4+ or CD8+ T cells, or bulk PBMC T cells (not recorded which). All receptors come from a man between 18 and 35 years old in good health. Each CDR3 is given with its conserved first and last residue.

J,V,CDR3
TRBJ2-7,TRBV12-3/TRBV12-4,CASSTDRSASYEQYF
TRBJ2-7,TRBV20-1,CSAGDFVSSYEQYF
TRBJ1-5,TRBV20-1,CSARDREDNQPQHF
TRBJ2-3,TRBV23-1,CASDPGPGGDTQYF
TRBJ2-7,TRBV10-3,CATVLDHSYEQYF
TRBJ1-2,TRBV12-3/TRBV12-4,CASSPPGQRYYTF
TRBJ2-5,TRBV5-6,CASSLALGLEETQYF
TRBJ1-6,TRBV6-5,CASSYSRDFYNSPLHF
TRBJ2-7,TRBV9,CASSDQTSGLQYF
TRBJ2-2,TRBV12-5,CASVLAGAGELFF
TRBJ2-7,TRBV5-6,CASSLMTSENTYEQYF
TRBJ2-5,TRBV4-1,CASSQDPGSGGEETQYF
TRBJ2-3,TRBV12-3/TRBV12-4,CASSPGTGPLTDTQYF
TRBJ2-2,TRBV5-5,CASTPPGGRVTGELFF
TRBJ2-1,TRBV28,CASRLEAYQFF